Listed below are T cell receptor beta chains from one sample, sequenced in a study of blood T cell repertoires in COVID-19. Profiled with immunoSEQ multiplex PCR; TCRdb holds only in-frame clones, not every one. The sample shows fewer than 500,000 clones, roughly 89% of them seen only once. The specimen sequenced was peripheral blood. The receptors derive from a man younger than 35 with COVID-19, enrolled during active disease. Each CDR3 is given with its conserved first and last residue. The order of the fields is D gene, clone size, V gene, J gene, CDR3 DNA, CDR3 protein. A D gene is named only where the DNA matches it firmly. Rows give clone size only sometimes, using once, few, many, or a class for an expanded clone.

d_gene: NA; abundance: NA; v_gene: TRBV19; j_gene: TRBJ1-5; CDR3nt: TGTGCCAGTAGGGGGGGGGCTCTGAGCAATCAGCCCCAGCATTTT; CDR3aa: CASRGGALSNQPQHF
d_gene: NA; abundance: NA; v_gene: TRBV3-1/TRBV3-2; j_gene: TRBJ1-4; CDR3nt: TGTGCCAGCAGCCAAACTGGAGGGGCTGATGAAAAACTGTTTTTT; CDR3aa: CASSQTGGADEKLFF
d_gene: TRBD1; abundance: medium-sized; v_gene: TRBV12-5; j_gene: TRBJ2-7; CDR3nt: TGTGCTAGTGGTTTAAGGGACAGGGTTGCCGAGCAGTACTTC; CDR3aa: CASGLRDRVAEQYF
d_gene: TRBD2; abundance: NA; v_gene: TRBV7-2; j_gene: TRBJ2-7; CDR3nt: TGTGCCAGCAGCTTAGGGACTAGCACCTACGAGCAGTACTTC; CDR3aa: CASSLGTSTYEQYF
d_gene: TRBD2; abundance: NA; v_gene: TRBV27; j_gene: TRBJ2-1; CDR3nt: TGTGCCAGCAGTACGCGACTAGCGGCTTACAATGAGCAGTTCTTC; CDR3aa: CASSTRLAAYNEQFF
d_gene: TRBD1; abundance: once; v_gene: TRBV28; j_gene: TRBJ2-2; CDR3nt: TGTGCCAGCAGTTCCCACTTAGGGGGCTCCGGGGAGCTGTTTTTT; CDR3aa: CASSSHLGGSGELFF
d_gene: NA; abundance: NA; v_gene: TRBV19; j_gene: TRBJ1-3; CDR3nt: TGTGCCAGTAGTATAACCCCGCGCTCCTCTGGAAACACCATATATTTT; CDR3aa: CASSITPRSSGNTIYF
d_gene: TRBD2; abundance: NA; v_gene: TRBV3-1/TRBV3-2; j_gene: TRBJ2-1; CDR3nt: TGTGCCAGCAGCCAAGTGGAGACTAGCGTGATCCCCCGAGAGCAGTTCTTC; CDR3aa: CASSQVETSVIPREQFF
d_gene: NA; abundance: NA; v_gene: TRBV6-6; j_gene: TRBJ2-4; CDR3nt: TGTGCCAGCAGTTACGGTGAACTAGCCAAAAACATTCAGTACTTC; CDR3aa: CASSYGELAKNIQYF
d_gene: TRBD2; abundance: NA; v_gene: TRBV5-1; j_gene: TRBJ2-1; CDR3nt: TGCGCCAGCAGGATAGCGGGGCGTAGTTATGAGCAGTTCTTC; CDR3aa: CASRIAGRSYEQFF
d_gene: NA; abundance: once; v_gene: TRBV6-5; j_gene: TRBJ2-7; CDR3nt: TGTGCCAGCAGTTCCCATTACGAGCAGTACTTC; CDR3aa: CASSSHYEQYF
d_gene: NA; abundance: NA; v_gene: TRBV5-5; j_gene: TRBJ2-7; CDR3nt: TGTGCCAGCAGCGCTGGAACCGGGATCCCACCCTACGAGCAGTACTTC; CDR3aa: CASSAGTGIPPYEQYF
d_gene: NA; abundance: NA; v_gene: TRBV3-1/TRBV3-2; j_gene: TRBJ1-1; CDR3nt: TGTGCCAGCAGCCAATTCAAAGGCGTCAGGGGCCTGAACACTGAAGCTTTCTTT; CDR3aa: CASSQFKGVRGLNTEAFF
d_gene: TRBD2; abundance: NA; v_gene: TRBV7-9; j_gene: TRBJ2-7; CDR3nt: TGTGCCAGCAGCCCGCCGGGACTAGCGTCCTACGAGCAGTACTTC; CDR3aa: CASSPPGLASYEQYF
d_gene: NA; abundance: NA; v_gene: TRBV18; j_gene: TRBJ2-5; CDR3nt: TGTGCCAGCTCACTTCAGGGCCGAGAGACCCAGTACTTC; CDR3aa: CASSLQGRETQYF
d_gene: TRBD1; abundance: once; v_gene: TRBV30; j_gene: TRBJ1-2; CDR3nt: TGTGCCTGGAGTGCAGGGGGCTGGTATGGCTACACCTTC; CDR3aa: CAWSAGGWYGYTF
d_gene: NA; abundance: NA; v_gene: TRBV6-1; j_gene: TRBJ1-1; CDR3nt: TGTGCCAGCAGTGAAGCGGGGGCCGTGAACACTGAAGCTTTCTTT; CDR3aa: CASSEAGAVNTEAFF
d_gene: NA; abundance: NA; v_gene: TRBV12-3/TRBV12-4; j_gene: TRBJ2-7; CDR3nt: TGTGCCAGCAGTCCCCAGAGGGGGGAGCAGTACTTC; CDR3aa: CASSPQRGEQYF
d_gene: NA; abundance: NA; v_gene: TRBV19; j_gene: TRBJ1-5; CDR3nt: TGTGCCACCAAGGAGACAGGTGGAAATCAGCCCCAGCATTTT; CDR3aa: CATKETGGNQPQHF
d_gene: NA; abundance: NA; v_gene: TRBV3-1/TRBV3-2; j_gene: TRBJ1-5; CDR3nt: TGTGCCAGCAGCCACTCAGGGAATAGCAATCAGCCCCAGCATTTT; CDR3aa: CASSHSGNSNQPQHF
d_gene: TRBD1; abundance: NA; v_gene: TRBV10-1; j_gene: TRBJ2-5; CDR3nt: TGCGCCAGCAGTCCGGGACAGATGATGGAGACCCAGTACTTC; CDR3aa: CASSPGQMMETQYF
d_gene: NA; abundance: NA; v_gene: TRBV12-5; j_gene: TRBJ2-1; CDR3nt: TGTGCTAGTGGTTTGACGACTAGTTCCAATGAGCAGTTCTTC; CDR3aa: CASGLTTSSNEQFF
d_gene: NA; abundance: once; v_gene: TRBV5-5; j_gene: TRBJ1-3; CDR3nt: TGTGCCAGCAGACGGGGGGACAACTCTGGAAACACCATATATTTT; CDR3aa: CASRRGDNSGNTIYF
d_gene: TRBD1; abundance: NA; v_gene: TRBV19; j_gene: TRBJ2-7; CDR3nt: TGTGCCAGTACCCCCGGGACAGGGTACCTTTACGAGCAGTACTTC; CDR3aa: CASTPGTGYLYEQYF
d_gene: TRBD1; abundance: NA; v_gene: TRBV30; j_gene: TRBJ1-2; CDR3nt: TGTGCCTGGAATCAGGGGGTATCTAACTATGGCTACACCTTC; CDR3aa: CAWNQGVSNYGYTF
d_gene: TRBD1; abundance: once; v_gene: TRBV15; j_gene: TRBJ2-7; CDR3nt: TGTGCCACCAGCAGAGATAAGGGGGCCGAGCAGTACTTC; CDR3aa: CATSRDKGAEQYF
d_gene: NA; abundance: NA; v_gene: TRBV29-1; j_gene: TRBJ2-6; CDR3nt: TGCAGCGTTGTAGCTGGTCTCGGGGCCAACGTCCTGACTTTC; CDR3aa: CSVVAGLGANVLTF
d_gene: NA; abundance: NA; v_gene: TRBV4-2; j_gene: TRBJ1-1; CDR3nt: TGTGCCAGCAGCCATGCACTCGTAGGGGTAGGGGCGAAGACTGAAGCTTTCTTT; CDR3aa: CASSHALVGVGAKTEAFF
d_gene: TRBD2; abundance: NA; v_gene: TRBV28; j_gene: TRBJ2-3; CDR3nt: TGTGCCAGCAGTTTATGGACTAGCGGGAGCACAGATACGCAGTATTTT; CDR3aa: CASSLWTSGSTDTQYF
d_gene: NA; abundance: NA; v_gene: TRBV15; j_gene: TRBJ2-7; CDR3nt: TGTGCCACCAGCAACCTGGGCTATCAGGGCGGCTACGAGCAGTACTTC; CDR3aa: CATSNLGYQGGYEQYF
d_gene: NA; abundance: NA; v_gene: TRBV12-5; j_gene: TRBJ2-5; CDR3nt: TGTGCTAGTGCCCCCTTTGGGTTCAGGGCCGAGCAAGAGACCCAGTACTTC; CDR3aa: CASAPFGFRAEQETQYF
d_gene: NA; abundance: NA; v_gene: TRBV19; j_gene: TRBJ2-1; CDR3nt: TGTGCCAGTTTGAACCTCCGAGATGAGCAGTTCTTC; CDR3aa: CASLNLRDEQFF
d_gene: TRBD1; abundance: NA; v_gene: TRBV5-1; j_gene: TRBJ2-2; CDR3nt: TGCGCCAGCAGCCTATGGACAGGGATAGGAACCGGGGAGCTGTTTTTT; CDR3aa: CASSLWTGIGTGELFF
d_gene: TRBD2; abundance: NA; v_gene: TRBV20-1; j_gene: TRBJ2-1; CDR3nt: TGCAGTGCGAGTAGCGGGAGGACCTACAATGAGCAGTTCTTC; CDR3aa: CSASSGRTYNEQFF
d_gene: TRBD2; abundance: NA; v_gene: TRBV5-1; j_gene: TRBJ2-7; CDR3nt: TGCGCCAGCAGGTCAGGAGCGGGGCCCTACGAGCAGTACTTC; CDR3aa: CASRSGAGPYEQYF
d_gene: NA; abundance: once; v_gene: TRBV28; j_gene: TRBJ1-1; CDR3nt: TGTGCCAGCAGCAATACAAGGAACACTGAAGCTTTCTTT; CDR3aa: CASSNTRNTEAFF
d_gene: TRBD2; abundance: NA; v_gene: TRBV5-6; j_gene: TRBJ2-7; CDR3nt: TGTGCCAGCAGCTTGGAAACCGGACTAGCGTCCTACGAGCAGTACTTC; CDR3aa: CASSLETGLASYEQYF
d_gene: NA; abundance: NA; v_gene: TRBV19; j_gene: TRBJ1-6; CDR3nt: TGTGCCAGTAGAGAGTACCTTTCTCCCTATAATTCACCCCTCCACTTT; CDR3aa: CASREYLSPYNSPLHF
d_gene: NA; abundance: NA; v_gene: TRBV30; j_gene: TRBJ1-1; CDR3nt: TGTGCCTGGAGGTGGACTACTATGAACACTGAAGCTTTCTTT; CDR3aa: CAWRWTTMNTEAFF
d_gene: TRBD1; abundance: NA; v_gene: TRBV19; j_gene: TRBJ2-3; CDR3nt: TGTGCCAGTAGTATTTTACAGGGGAAAGATACGCAGTATTTT; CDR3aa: CASSILQGKDTQYF
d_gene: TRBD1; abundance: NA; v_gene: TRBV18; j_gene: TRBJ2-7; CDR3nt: TGTGCCAGCTCACCGGGACAGGGTATCGAGCAGTACTTC; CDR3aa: CASSPGQGIEQYF
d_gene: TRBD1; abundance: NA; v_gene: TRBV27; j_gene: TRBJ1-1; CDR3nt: TGTGCCAGCAGTCATGGACAGGGCTTGCTGAACACTGAAGCTTTCTTT; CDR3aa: CASSHGQGLLNTEAFF
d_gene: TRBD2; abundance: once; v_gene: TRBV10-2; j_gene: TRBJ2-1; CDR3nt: TGCGCCACTACTTGGAGCGGGAGGGCCGCCAATGAGCAGTTCTTC; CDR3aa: CATTWSGRAANEQFF